The entry below gives a single T cell receptor (beta chain) sequence along with its context. Germline V CDR1 and CDR2: SGHNT, YENEEA. Trimming at V came to 3 bases and at J to 0 bases, leaving 5 bases not matched to a gene. This CDR3 contains 16 residues. The authors ran a second PCR of 7 to 11 cycles using a sample-barcoded 5' primer and a J-beta primer mix. TCRdb ran MiXCR on the 5' RACE reads and lists one entry per CDR3 protein. The sample has under 1,000,000 distinct CDR3 sequences, around 45% seen once; the top ten hold around 18%. These data are taken from a study of blood T cells in healthy people across ages.

Sequenced sample: blood. The V call is TRBV11-3, the J call TRBJ2-7; 10 positions match TRBD2. The clonotype originates from a man older than 75 in good health. The CDR3 region has the DNA TGTGCCAGCAGCTTCTCCGGGACTAGCGACTCCTACGAGCAGTACTTC. Translating gives CASSFSGTSDSYEQYF.